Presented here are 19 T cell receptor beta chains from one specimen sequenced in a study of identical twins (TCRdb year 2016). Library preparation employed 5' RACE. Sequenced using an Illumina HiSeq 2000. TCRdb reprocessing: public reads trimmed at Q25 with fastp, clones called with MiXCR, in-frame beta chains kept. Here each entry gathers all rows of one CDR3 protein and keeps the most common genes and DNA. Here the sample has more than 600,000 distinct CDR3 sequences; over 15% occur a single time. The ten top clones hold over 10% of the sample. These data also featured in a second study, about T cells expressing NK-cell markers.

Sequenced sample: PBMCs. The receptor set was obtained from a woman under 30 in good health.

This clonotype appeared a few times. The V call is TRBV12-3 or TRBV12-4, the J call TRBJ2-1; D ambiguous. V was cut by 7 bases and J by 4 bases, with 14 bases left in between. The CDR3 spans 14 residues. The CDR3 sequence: CASTNERKYNEQFF. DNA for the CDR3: TGTGCCAGCACCAACGAACGGAAATACAATGAGCAGTTCTTC.

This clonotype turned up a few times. CDR3 bases: TGTGCCAGCAGTCACCGGGACAGAATGAACACTGAAGCTTTCTTT. Protein sequence: CASSHRDRMNTEAFF. V and J are TRBV12-3 or TRBV12-4 and TRBJ1-1; the match to TRBD1 covers 7 bases. There are 15 residues in the CDR3. Unmatched junction bases numbered 6, after V lost 5 bases and J lost 0 bases.

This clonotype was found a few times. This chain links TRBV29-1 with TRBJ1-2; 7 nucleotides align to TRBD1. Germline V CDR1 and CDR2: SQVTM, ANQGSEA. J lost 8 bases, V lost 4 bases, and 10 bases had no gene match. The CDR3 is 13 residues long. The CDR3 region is CSVVGTVTLGYTF. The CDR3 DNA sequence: TGCAGCGTTGTAGGGACAGTTACCCTGGGCTACACCTTC.

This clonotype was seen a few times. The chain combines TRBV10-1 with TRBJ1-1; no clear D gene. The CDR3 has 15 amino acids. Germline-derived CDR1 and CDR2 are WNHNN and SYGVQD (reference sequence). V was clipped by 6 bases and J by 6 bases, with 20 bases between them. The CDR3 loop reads CASRDLPKGWSEAFF. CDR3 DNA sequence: TGCGCCAGCAGGGACCTCCCCAAGGGATGGTCTGAAGCTTTCTTT.

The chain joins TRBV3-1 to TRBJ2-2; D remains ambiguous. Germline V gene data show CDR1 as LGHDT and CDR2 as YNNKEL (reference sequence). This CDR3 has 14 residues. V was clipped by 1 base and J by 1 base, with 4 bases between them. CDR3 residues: CASSQVVNTGELFF. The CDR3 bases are TGTGCCAGCAGCCAAGTCGTGAACACCGGGGAGCTGTTTTTT.

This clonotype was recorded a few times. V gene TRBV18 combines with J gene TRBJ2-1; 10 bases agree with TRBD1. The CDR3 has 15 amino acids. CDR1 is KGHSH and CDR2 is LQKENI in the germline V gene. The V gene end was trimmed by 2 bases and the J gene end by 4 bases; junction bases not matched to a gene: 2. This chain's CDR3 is CASSPGTGEYNEQFF. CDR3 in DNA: TGTGCCAGCTCACCAGGGACAGGGGAGTACAATGAGCAGTTCTTC.

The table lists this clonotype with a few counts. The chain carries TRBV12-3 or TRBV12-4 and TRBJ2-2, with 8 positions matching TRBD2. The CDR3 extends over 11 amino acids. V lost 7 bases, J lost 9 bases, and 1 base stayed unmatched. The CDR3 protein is CASTGGRELFF. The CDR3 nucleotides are TGTGCCAGCACGGGGGGGCGGGAGCTGTTTTTT.

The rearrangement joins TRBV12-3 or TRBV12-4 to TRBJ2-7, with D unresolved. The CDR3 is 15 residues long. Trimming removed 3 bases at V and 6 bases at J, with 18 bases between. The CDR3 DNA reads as TGTGCCAGCAGTTTTCCATCCCATACCATCCGCGAGCAGTACTTC. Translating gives CASSFPSHTIREQYF.

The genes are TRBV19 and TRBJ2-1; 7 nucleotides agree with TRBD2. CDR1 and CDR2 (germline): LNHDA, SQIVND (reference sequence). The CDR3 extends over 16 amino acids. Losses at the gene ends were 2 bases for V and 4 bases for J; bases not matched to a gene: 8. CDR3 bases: TGTGCCAGTAGTATATCTAGCGGCCCTAGGTACAATGAGCAGTTCTTC. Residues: CASSISSGPRYNEQFF.

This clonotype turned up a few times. CDR3 amino acids: CASSHQAGANEQFF. The CDR3 region has the DNA TGTGCCAGCAGCCACCAGGCGGGAGCCAATGAGCAGTTCTTC. The gene calls are TRBV7-8 and TRBJ2-1; TRBD2 aligns across 7 bases. CDR3 length equals 14 residues. Germline CDR1 SGHVS, CDR2 FQNEAQ. The J segment lost 6 bases and the V segment lost 5 bases, leaving 7 bases of the junction unmatched.

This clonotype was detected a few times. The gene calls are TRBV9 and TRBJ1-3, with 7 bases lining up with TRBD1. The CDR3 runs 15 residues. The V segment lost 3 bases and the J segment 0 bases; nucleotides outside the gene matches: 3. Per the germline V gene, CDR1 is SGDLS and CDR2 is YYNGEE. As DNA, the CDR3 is TGTGCCAGCAGCGGACAGGGACACTCTGGAAACACCATATATTTT. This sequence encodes CASSGQGHSGNTIYF.

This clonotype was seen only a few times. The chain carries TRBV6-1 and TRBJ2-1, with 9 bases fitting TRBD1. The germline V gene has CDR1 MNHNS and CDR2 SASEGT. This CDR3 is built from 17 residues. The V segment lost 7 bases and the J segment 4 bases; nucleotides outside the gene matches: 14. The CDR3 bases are TGTGCCAGCACCCTGGTCCGCCGGGACAGGGCTTACAATGAGCAGTTCTTC. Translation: CASTLVRRDRAYNEQFF.

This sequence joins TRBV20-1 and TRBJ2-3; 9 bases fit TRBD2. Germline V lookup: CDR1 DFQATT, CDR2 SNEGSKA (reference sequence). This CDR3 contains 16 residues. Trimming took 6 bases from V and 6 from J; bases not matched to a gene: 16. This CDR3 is CSANHLTSGPFDTQYF. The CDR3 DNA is TGCAGTGCCAACCACCTTACTAGCGGGCCATTTGATACGCAGTATTTT.

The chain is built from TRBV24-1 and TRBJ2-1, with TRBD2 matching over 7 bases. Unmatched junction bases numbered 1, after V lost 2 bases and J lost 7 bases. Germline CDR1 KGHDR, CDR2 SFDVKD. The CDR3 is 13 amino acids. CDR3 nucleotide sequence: TGTGCCACCAGTGATTGGGAGGGGAATGAGCAGTTCTTC. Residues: CATSDWEGNEQFF.

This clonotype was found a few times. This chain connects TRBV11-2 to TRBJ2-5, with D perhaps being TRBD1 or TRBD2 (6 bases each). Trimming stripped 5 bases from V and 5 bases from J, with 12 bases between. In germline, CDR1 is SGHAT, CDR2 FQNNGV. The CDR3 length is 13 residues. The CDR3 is CASSPIGGETQYF. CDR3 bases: TGTGCCAGCAGCCCCATAGGGGGGGAGACCCAGTACTTC.

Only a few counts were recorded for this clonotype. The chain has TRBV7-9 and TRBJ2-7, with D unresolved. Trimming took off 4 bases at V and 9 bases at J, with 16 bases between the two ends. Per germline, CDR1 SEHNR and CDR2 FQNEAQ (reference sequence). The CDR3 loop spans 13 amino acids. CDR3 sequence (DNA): TGTGCCAGCAGCTCCCTGGGCCTCCGGGCGCAGTACTTC. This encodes CASSSLGLRAQYF.

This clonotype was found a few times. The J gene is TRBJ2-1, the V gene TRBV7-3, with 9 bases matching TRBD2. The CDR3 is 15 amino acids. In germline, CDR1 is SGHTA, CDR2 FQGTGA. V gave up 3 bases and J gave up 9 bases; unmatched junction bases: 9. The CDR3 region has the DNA TGTGCCAGCAGCTTTAGCGGGGGCTCCTATGGTGAGCAGTTCTTC. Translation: CASSFSGGSYGEQFF. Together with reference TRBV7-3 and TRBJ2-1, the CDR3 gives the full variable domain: GAGVSQTPSNKVTEKGKYVELRCDPISGHTALYWYRQSLGQGPEFLIYFQGTGAADDSGLPNDRFFAVRPEGSVSTLKIQRTERGDSAVYLCASSFSGGSYGEQFFGPGTRLTVL.

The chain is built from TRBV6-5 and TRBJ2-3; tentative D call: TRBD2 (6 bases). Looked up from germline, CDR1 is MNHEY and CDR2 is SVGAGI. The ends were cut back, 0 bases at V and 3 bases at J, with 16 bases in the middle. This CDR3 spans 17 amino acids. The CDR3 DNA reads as TGTGCCAGCAGTTACTCGATTGGCGGGGATGGGACAGATACGCAGTATTTT. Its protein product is CASSYSIGGDGTDTQYF.

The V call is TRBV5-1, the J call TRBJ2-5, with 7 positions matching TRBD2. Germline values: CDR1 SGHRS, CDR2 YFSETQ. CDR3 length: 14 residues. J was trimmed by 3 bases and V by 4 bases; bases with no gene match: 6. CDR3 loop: CASSVRDYKETQYF. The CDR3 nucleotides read TGCGCCAGCAGCGTCCGGGACTACAAAGAGACCCAGTACTTC.